Below are 27 T cell receptor beta chains sequenced from a single sample in a study of cytomegalovirus exposure and HLA in healthy donors. PCR used 60 Vbeta primers and 13 Jbeta primers. Sequencing was performed with immunoSEQ multiplex PCR; in TCRdb, only in-frame clones are kept and a portion is missing. The table lists 87,000 or so clones, with roughly 14% in the top ten. The sequenced sample consisted of PBMCs. The receptors were gathered from a man aged 45-65 years in good health and CMV-seropositive.

This chain links TRBV5-6 with TRBJ2-1; TRBD2 matches 8 bases. The CDR3 spans 14 residues. Trimming removed 2 bases from V and 9 bases from J; junction bases left unmatched: 7. The germline gives CDR1 SGHDT, CDR2 YYEEEE. CDR3 residues: CASSFREGRGEQFF. The CDR3 region has the DNA TGTGCCAGCAGCTTCCGGGAGGGCCGGGGTGAGCAGTTCTTC.

V gene TRBV7-3 combines with J gene TRBJ2-5; TRBD2 aligns across 8 bases. CDR1 and CDR2 (germline): SGHTA, FQGTGA. This CDR3 has 13 amino acids. V shed 4 bases and J 3 bases; nucleotides not matched to a gene: 1. Written as DNA, the CDR3 is TGTGCCAGCAGCTCACTAGCGGAAGAGACCCAGTACTTC. It specifies CASSSLAEETQYF.

V and J are TRBV30 and TRBJ2-1; possibly TRBD1 for D (5 bases). Looked up from germline, CDR1 is GTSNPN and CDR2 is SVGIG (reference sequence). Deletions cut 5 bases from V and 7 bases from J, with 9 bases between. The CDR3 runs 11 residues. This CDR3 reads CAWGAGNEQFF. CDR3 sequence (DNA): TGTGCCTGGGGGGCAGGGAATGAGCAGTTCTTC.

The chain joins TRBV5-6 to TRBJ1-2, with TRBD1 as a possible D gene (5 bases). Germline V gene data show CDR1 as SGHDT and CDR2 as YYEEEE. With 4 bases removed from V and 3 bases from J, the gap between germline ends came to 13 bases. This CDR3 has 14 amino acids. The CDR3 loop reads CASSGGLTDYGYTF. CDR3 nucleotides: TGTGCCAGCAGCGGGGGGTTAACGGACTATGGCTACACCTTC.

The chain employs TRBV19 and TRBJ2-4, with TRBD1 as a possible D gene (6 bases). V lost 4 bases and J lost 5, with 12 bases in between. The CDR3 has 14 amino acids. CDR1 and CDR2 from the germline V gene are LNHDA and SQIVND (reference sequence). CDR3 amino acids: CASSTRAGENIQYF. CDR3 bases: TGTGCCAGTAGTACACGGGCAGGGGAAAACATTCAGTACTTC. Full variable domain (rest looked up from reference TRBV19 and TRBJ2-4): DGGITQSPKYLFRKEGQNVTLSCEQNLNHDAMYWYRQDPGQGLRLIYYSQIVNDFQKGDIAEGYSVSREKKESFPLTVTSAQKNPTAFYLCASSTRAGENIQYFGAGTRLSVL.

The chain recombines TRBV11-2 with TRBJ2-7; tentatively, D is TRBD1 (7 bases). This CDR3 contains 15 residues. The germline V and J ends were trimmed by 2 bases and 6 bases, with 17 bases remaining between them. Germline CDR1 SGHAT, CDR2 FQNNGV. CDR3 sequence reads: CASSLPPRGESEQYF. The CDR3 nucleotides are TGTGCCAGCAGCTTACCGCCCAGGGGGGAGAGCGAGCAGTACTTC.

The chain uses TRBV27 and TRBJ2-3, with D perhaps matching TRBD2 (5 bases). The CDR3 is 15 residues long. The V gene's germline CDR1 is MNHEY and CDR2 SMNVEV (reference sequence). Trimming left V 6 bases short and J 3 bases short, with 16 bases between. The CDR3 spells CASRPIGGSTDTQYF. The DNA of the CDR3 is TGTGCCAGCAGGCCGATCGGCGGGTCTACAGATACGCAGTATTTT.

The chain employs TRBV9 and TRBJ2-7; 14 bases are a match to TRBD2. The germline V gene has CDR1 SGDLS and CDR2 YYNGEE. The V segment lost 3 bases and the J segment 7 bases; nucleotides outside the gene matches: 3. This CDR3 is built from 14 residues. CDR3: CASSEGLAGVEQYF. CDR3 coding DNA: TGTGCCAGCAGCGAGGGACTAGCGGGAGTTGAGCAGTACTTC.

V gene TRBV30 combines with J gene TRBJ1-4; the match to TRBD1 covers 10 bases. CDR1 is GTSNPN and CDR2 is SVGIG in the germline V gene (reference sequence). CDR3 length equals 15 residues. V shed 1 base and J 8 bases; nucleotides not matched to a gene: 7. CDR3 sequence: CAWSATGQGGEKLFF. The CDR3 nucleotides read TGTGCCTGGAGTGCTACTGGACAGGGGGGAGAAAAACTGTTTTTT. Based on the CDR3 plus reference TRBV30 and TRBJ1-4, the full variable domain is SQTIHQWPATLVQPVGSPLSLECTVEGTSNPNLYWYRQAAGRGLQLLFYSVGIGQISSEVPQNLSASRPQDRQFILSSKKLLLSDSGFYLCAWSATGQGGEKLFFGSGTQLSVL.

The chain joins TRBV5-4 to TRBJ2-5, with 7 nucleotides matching TRBD1. V lost 4 bases and J lost 1; bases outside the gene matches: 4. The CDR3 consists of 14 residues. Germline lookup yields CDR1 SGHNT and CDR2 YYREEE (reference sequence). The CDR3 sequence: CASSQGTAQETQYF. For the CDR3, the DNA is TGTGCCAGCAGCCAAGGGACAGCCCAAGAGACCCAGTACTTC.

The chain has TRBV19 and TRBJ1-4; D not resolved. Trimming pared 7 bases from V and 0 bases from J, leaving 12 bases between. The CDR3 is 15 residues long. CDR1 is LNHDA, CDR2 SQIVND, per germline (reference sequence). The DNA of the CDR3 is TGTGCCAGTACTCAAGACATGACAACTAATGAAAAACTGTTTTTT. Translated, it gives CASTQDMTTNEKLFF. The entire variable domain, with the rest obtained from reference TRBV19 and TRBJ1-4, is as follows: DGGITQSPKYLFRKEGQNVTLSCEQNLNHDAMYWYRQDPGQGLRLIYYSQIVNDFQKGDIAEGYSVSREKKESFPLTVTSAQKNPTAFYLCASTQDMTTNEKLFFGSGTQLSVL.

This chain links TRBV29-1 with TRBJ2-2, with D possibly matching TRBD1 (6 bases). Germline loops: CDR1 SQVTM, CDR2 ANQGSEA. V lost 8 bases, J lost 0 bases, and 13 bases lay in between. This CDR3 is 14 amino acids long. CDR3 in amino acids: CSSRTDANTGELFF. The CDR3 region has the DNA TGCAGCTCCCGGACAGACGCGAACACCGGGGAGCTGTTTTTT.

The chain uses TRBV11-2 and TRBJ1-4; a possible D gene is TRBD1 (6 bases). The germline gives CDR1 SGHAT, CDR2 FQNNGV. Trimming cost V 7 bases and J 7 bases, with 16 bases left between them. The CDR3 spans 14 residues. The CDR3 DNA reads as TGTGCCAGCACGGGGACAATTTCTTCTGAAAAACTGTTTTTT. This codes for CASTGTISSEKLFF.

This rearrangement joins TRBV29-1 to TRBJ2-7, with D tentatively TRBD1 (6 bases). The CDR3 length is 14 residues. Germline CDR1 is SQVTM and CDR2 is ANQGSEA. The V end lost 6 bases, the J end lost 2 bases, and 17 bases lay between the germline ends. In DNA form, the CDR3 reads TGCAGCGTACTGACCGGAGACAGGACCTACGAGCAGTACTTC. Its protein product is CSVLTGDRTYEQYF.

The J gene is TRBJ2-7, the V gene TRBV5-1; 8 bases align to TRBD2. This CDR3 comprises 14 residues. After removal of 2 bases from V and 3 bases from J, the junction contained 4 bases not matched to a gene. Germline V gene sequence: CDR1 SGHRS, CDR2 YFSETQ. The CDR3 DNA follows: TGCGCCAGCAGCTTAAGCGGGGGCAACTACGAGCAGTACTTC. As protein: CASSLSGGNYEQYF.

V and J are TRBV7-2 and TRBJ2-7; 9 bases fit TRBD1. There are 15 residues in the CDR3. The V gene end was trimmed by 3 bases and the J gene end by 0 bases; junction bases not matched to a gene: 3. Germline loops: CDR1 SGHTA, CDR2 FQGNSA. CDR3 sequence (DNA): TGTGCCAGCAGCTTCGACAGGGGGGACTCCTACGAGCAGTACTTC. This codes for CASSFDRGDSYEQYF.

This chain uses TRBV7-2 with TRBJ2-1, with TRBD1 as a possible D gene (5 bases). Germline V lookup: CDR1 SGHTA, CDR2 FQGNSA. The germline V and J ends were trimmed by 1 base and 15 bases, with 13 bases remaining between them. The CDR3 length is 12 residues. CDR3 DNA sequence: TGTGCCAGCAGCTTAGACAGGCCCCGGTGGTTCTTC. Encoded protein: CASSLDRPRWFF.

The chain uses TRBV19 and TRBJ1-2; 11 bases are shared with TRBD1. The CDR3 runs to 15 residues. V was clipped by 3 bases and J by 8 bases; unmatched bases: 8. Per the germline V gene, CDR1 is LNHDA and CDR2 is SQIVND (reference sequence). The CDR3 DNA reads TGTGCCAGTAGTATGGGGGGACAGGGGGGCCGGGGCTACACCTTC. Encoded protein: CASSMGGQGGRGYTF. The variable domain in full, completed from reference TRBV19 and TRBJ1-2, reads DGGITQSPKYLFRKEGQNVTLSCEQNLNHDAMYWYRQDPGQGLRLIYYSQIVNDFQKGDIAEGYSVSREKKESFPLTVTSAQKNPTAFYLCASSMGGQGGRGYTFGSGTRLTVV.

The chain combines TRBV4-3 with TRBJ1-2; weak D call: TRBD1 (5 bases). The germline V gene encodes CDR1 LGHNA and CDR2 YSLEER. Trimming stripped 0 bases from V and 3 bases from J, with 17 bases between. The CDR3 sequence is 17 residues long. The CDR3: CASSQESIQLRDYGYTF. The CDR3 nucleotides are TGCGCCAGCAGCCAAGAATCGATACAGCTCAGGGACTATGGCTACACCTTC.

J is TRBJ2-3 and V is TRBV30, with unresolved D. The CDR3 has 11 amino acids. Germline-derived CDR1 and CDR2 are GTSNPN and SVGIG (reference sequence). Trimming left V 2 bases short and J 4 bases short, with 4 bases between. The CDR3 DNA sequence: TGTGCCTGGAGTTCGGCAGATACGCAGTATTTT. Amino acids: CAWSSADTQYF. Full variable domain (missing parts from reference TRBV30 and TRBJ2-3): SQTIHQWPATLVQPVGSPLSLECTVEGTSNPNLYWYRQAAGRGLQLLFYSVGIGQISSEVPQNLSASRPQDRQFILSSKKLLLSDSGFYLCAWSSADTQYFGPGTRLTVL.

This rearrangement joins TRBV7-2 to TRBJ2-3; no clear D gene. V dropped 2 bases and J dropped 0 bases, with 9 bases sitting between them. Germline V CDR1 and CDR2: SGHTA, FQGNSA. This CDR3 region has 15 residues. The CDR3 reads CASSLSYGSTDTQYF. In DNA, the CDR3 is TGTGCCAGCAGCTTATCCTACGGGAGCACAGATACGCAGTATTTT.

The genes are TRBV10-3 and TRBJ2-1, with TRBD2 as a possible D gene (7 bases). This CDR3 is built from 16 residues. Germline CDR1 and CDR2: ENHRY and SYGVKD. Trimming stripped 5 bases from V and 6 bases from J, with 20 bases between. The CDR3 is CAISRGTSGGSNEQFF. CDR3 bases: TGTGCCATCAGTCGAGGGACAAGCGGCGGGAGCAATGAGCAGTTCTTC.

The rearrangement uses TRBV28 and TRBJ1-2, with D possibly being TRBD1 (5 bases). V was clipped by 5 bases and J by 2 bases, with 9 bases between them. The germline CDR1 and CDR2 sequences are MDHEN and SYDVKM. There are 13 residues in the CDR3. The CDR3: CASSPGMNYGYTF. As DNA, the CDR3 is TGTGCCAGCAGTCCAGGGATGAACTATGGCTACACCTTC.

This rearrangement joins TRBV27 to TRBJ1-2; a weak D match, TRBD1 (6 bases). This CDR3 is built from 13 residues. CDR1 and CDR2 (germline): MNHEY, SMNVEV (reference sequence). The V end lost 6 bases, the J end lost 2 bases, and 10 bases lay between the germline ends. In DNA form, the CDR3 reads TGTGCCAGCAGCCTCGGACAGAACTATGGCTACACCTTC. This encodes CASSLGQNYGYTF.

V is TRBV7-2 and J is TRBJ2-6; D ambiguous. Trimming took 5 bases from V and 4 from J, leaving 6 bases between them. Germline V CDR1 and CDR2: SGHTA, FQGNSA. The CDR3 loop spans 13 amino acids. CDR3 DNA: TGTGCCAGCAGCCCCCGGGGGGCCAACGTCCTGACTTTC. Residues: CASSPRGANVLTF.

V gene TRBV18 combines with J gene TRBJ1-2; D is possibly TRBD1 (5 bases). Germline V gene sequence: CDR1 KGHSH, CDR2 LQKENI. The CDR3 contains 15 residues. V gave up 2 bases and J gave up 4 bases, with 14 bases separating them. The CDR3 is CASSPGREVGYGYTF. CDR3 coding DNA: TGTGCCAGCTCACCAGGCAGGGAGGTTGGCTATGGCTACACCTTC.

V gene TRBV10-3 combines with J gene TRBJ2-1; TRBD2 matches at 14 bases. The CDR3 has 17 residues. The trim removed 6 bases at V and 3 bases at J, leaving 7 bases unmatched. CDR1 is ENHRY and CDR2 is SYGVKD in the germline V gene. As DNA, the CDR3 is TGTGCCATCAGGGGGACTAGCGGGAGAAATGGCTACAATGAGCAGTTCTTC. Translation gives CAIRGTSGRNGYNEQFF.